The subject of this entry is one TCR beta chain. Antigen unknown. Assay used: immunoSEQ multiplex PCR; TCRdb lists only in-frame clones, some missing. Of 70,000 or so clones in the sample, less than 90% are singletons; the top ten hold roughly 3.2%. This entry comes from a study of PD-L1 blockade in urothelial cancer. Background on the study: Timepoints chosen for blood analysis were 3 weeks (second dose) and 6 weeks after treatment start. Study results and limitations: Pretreatment blood TCR clonality under the median forecast improved survival.

This CDR3 has 15 residues. Trimming removed 1 base from V and 2 bases from J, with 9 bases in between. In germline, CDR1 is SEHNR, CDR2 FQNEAQ (reference sequence). The V and J genes are TRBV7-9 and TRBJ1-5; no firm D call. The clonotype was recovered from a man in his fifties or sixties with urothelial cancer. Sequenced here: PBMCs, sampled around atezolizumab (anti-PD-L1) treatment. Here the CDR3 reads CASSLGVGGNQPQHF. The CDR3 DNA reads TGTGCCAGCAGCTTAGGTGTCGGTGGCAATCAGCCCCAGCATTTT.